The next 4 T cell receptor beta chains were all read from a single sample in a study of technical replicates of blood from four donors. Repertoires were generated with immunoSEQ multiplex PCR, while TCRdb's copy carries only in-frame clones and drops some. Of around 97,000 clones listed, 90% to 97% are singletons. Material for sequencing was T cells isolated from PBMCs. These receptors were collected from a human donor in good health.

This clone was picked up a small number of times. The rearrangement joins TRBV21-1 to TRBJ1-2; the DNA was not used to check the table's D call, TRBD1. TRBV21-1 is deemed a pseudogene. This CDR3 is built from 14 residues. The DNA of the CDR3 is TGTGCCAGCAGCAAAGGGACAGGGGGCTATGGCTACACCTTC. This codes for CASSKGTGGYGYTF.

The J gene is TRBJ2-3, the V gene TRBV4-3; D might be TRBD1 (6 bases). The V end was cut by 0 bases, the J end by 1 base, with 11 bases between. The CDR3 is made up of 16 amino acids. The germline V gene encodes CDR1 LGHNA and CDR2 YSLEER. CDR3: CASSQDSRGGTDTQYF. The CDR3 DNA is TGCGCCAGCAGCCAAGATTCCAGGGGAGGCACAGATACGCAGTATTTT.

The chain is built from TRBV2 and TRBJ2-3; TRBD1 matches at 7 bases. The CDR3 spans 15 residues. V shed 2 bases and J 3 bases; nucleotides not matched to a gene: 5. Germline loops: CDR1 SNHLY, CDR2 FYNNEI. CDR3 coding DNA: TGTGCCAGCAGTGAAAGACAGGGAAGAACAGATACGCAGTATTTT. Translating it yields CASSERQGRTDTQYF. Supplemented by reference TRBV2 and TRBJ2-3, the full variable domain reads EPEVTQTPSHQVTQMGQEVILRCVPISNHLYFYWYRQILGQKVEFLVSFYNNEISEKSEIFDDQFSVERPDGSNFTLKIRSTKLEDSAMYFCASSERQGRTDTQYFGPGTRLTVL.

The rearrangement joins TRBV4-1 to TRBJ1-2, with D perhaps TRBD1 (5 bases). Germline V gene sequence: CDR1 MGHRA, CDR2 YSYEKL. Deletions cut 1 base from V and 0 bases from J, with 15 bases between. The CDR3 sequence is 17 residues long. CDR3 sequence: CASSQGGGGTANYGYTF. Here the CDR3 DNA reads TGCGCCAGCAGCCAAGGGGGGGGAGGGACTGCTAACTATGGCTACACCTTC.